One and the same sample provided the 29 T cell receptor beta chains below, sequenced in a study of regulatory T cells in long-lasting Graves disease. CDR3-region Arm-PCR and iRepertoire HTBI primers produced the TCR beta libraries. TCRdb re-called the multiplex PCR reads through MiXCR, storing one row per CDR3 protein. The sample includes around 400,000 distinct CDR3 sequences, approximately 25% seen only once; the top ten take under 35%. Time point indicated: persistent/refractory GD, antithyroid drugs over 5 years with positive TRAb. PBMC RNA was the source of the TCR library. The sequenced sample was peripheral blood mononuclear cells (PBMCs), obtained when the disease was refractory, from a patient treated with antithyroid drugs. The receptors were gathered from a woman aged 40 to 50 with Graves disease.

This clonotype was observed many times. This chain uses TRBV20-1 with TRBJ2-5; 7 positions agree with TRBD1. There are 15 residues in the CDR3. V trimming: 5 bases; J trimming: 2 bases; junction bases outside the gene matches: 11. Per the germline V gene, CDR1 is DFQATT and CDR2 is SNEGSKA (reference sequence). This CDR3 reads CSAGFYWTGQETQYF. CDR3 DNA: TGCAGTGCTGGATTTTATTGGACAGGTCAAGAGACCCAGTACTTC.

This clonotype came up many times. The chain employs TRBV28 and TRBJ1-5; D unresolved. Trimming removed 1 base at V and 4 bases at J, with 11 bases between. Germline V gene lookup returns CDR1 MDHEN and CDR2 SYDVKM. This CDR3 comprises 15 residues. In nucleotides, the CDR3 is TGTGCCAGCAGTTTATATGATCGGGGTAATCAGCCCCAGCATTTT. Translation gives CASSLYDRGNQPQHF.

This clonotype was seen ten or more times. The chain has TRBV6-1 and TRBJ1-1; 10 bases align to TRBD1. CDR1 is MNHNS and CDR2 is SASEGT in the germline V gene. V was clipped by 6 bases and J by 6 bases; unmatched bases: 19. There are 18 residues in the CDR3. The CDR3: CASREPYRSTGGQAEAFF. The CDR3 DNA reads as TGTGCCAGCAGAGAACCTTACCGATCGACAGGGGGCCAAGCTGAAGCTTTCTTT.

This rearrangement joins TRBV5-1 to TRBJ2-2; 8 nucleotides line up with TRBD2. The CDR3 consists of 14 residues. Germline values: CDR1 SGHRS, CDR2 YFSETQ. Losses at the gene ends were 3 bases for V and 7 bases for J; bases not matched to a gene: 5. CDR3 sequence reads: CASSYFGGDGELFF. The CDR3 DNA reads as TGCGCCAGCAGCTACTTCGGGGGGGACGGGGAGCTGTTTTTT.

This clonotype was picked up many times. The V call is TRBV28, the J call TRBJ1-5; no clear D. The CDR3 is made up of 15 amino acids. Germline V lookup: CDR1 MDHEN, CDR2 SYDVKM. The V and J ends lost 4 bases and 4 bases respectively, with 14 bases between them. CDR3 residues: CASSSPVIPNQPQHF. For the CDR3, the DNA is TGTGCCAGCAGTTCTCCAGTAATCCCTAATCAGCCCCAGCATTTT. Complete variable domain (other parts from reference TRBV28 and TRBJ1-5): DVKVTQSSRYLVKRTGEKVFLECVQDMDHENMFWYRQDPGLGLRLIYFSYDVKMKEKGDIPEGYSVSREKKERFSLILESASTNQTSMYLCASSSPVIPNQPQHFGDGTRLSIL.

The chain has TRBV30 and TRBJ2-1, with 7 bases matching TRBD1. Unmatched junction bases numbered 7, after V lost 4 bases and J lost 7 bases. The CDR3 has 13 amino acids. CDR1 GTSNPN and CDR2 SVGIG come from the germline V gene (reference sequence). CDR3 nucleotides: TGTGCCTGGACCCCTGAGGGGGCTAATGAGCAGTTCTTC. The encoded protein is CAWTPEGANEQFF.

The rearrangement links TRBV29-1 to TRBJ2-2; D ambiguous. Trimming removed 4 bases from V and 4 bases from J, with 7 bases in between. CDR3 size: 12 residues. Germline values: CDR1 SQVTM, CDR2 ANQGSEA. CDR3 nucleotide sequence: TGCAGCGTTGTCAGGATCACCGGGGAGCTGTTTTTT. Translating gives CSVVRITGELFF.

This clonotype was recorded a few times. V usage is TRBV28 and J usage is TRBJ2-3; a possible D gene is TRBD1 (6 bases). The length of the CDR3 is 14 residues. The V and J ends lost 7 bases and 1 base respectively, with 12 bases between them. Per the germline V gene, CDR1 is MDHEN and CDR2 is SYDVKM. CDR3 loop: CASNREWGTDTQYF. CDR3 in DNA: TGTGCCAGCAACAGGGAATGGGGCACAGATACGCAGTATTTT. The full variable domain, rest sourced from reference TRBV28 and TRBJ2-3, is DVKVTQSSRYLVKRTGEKVFLECVQDMDHENMFWYRQDPGLGLRLIYFSYDVKMKEKGDIPEGYSVSREKKERFSLILESASTNQTSMYLCASNREWGTDTQYFGPGTRLTVL.

This clonotype has a count of ten or more. The chain links TRBV12-3 or TRBV12-4 to TRBJ1-2; D not certain. There are 12 residues in the CDR3. Trimming shortened V by 7 bases and J by 8 bases, and 14 bases separated the two germline ends. The CDR3 region has the DNA TGTGCCAGCAAAGACGGACCCTACGGCTACACCTTC. It codes for CASKDGPYGYTF.

In this sample, this clonotype turned up a few times. This sequence joins TRBV7-3 and TRBJ2-1; D remains ambiguous. Germline V gives CDR1 SGHTA, CDR2 FQGTGA. Trimming removed 1 base from V and 2 bases from J, with 9 bases in between. CDR3 length: 15 amino acids. CDR3 residues: CASSLNGGTYNEQFF. CDR3 nucleotide sequence: TGTGCCAGCAGCTTAAACGGCGGAACCTACAATGAGCAGTTCTTC.

This clonotype was observed at least ten times. The V gene is TRBV10-2, the J gene TRBJ2-5; D call uncertain. The CDR3 is 14 amino acids. V gave up 4 bases and J gave up 5 bases, with 14 bases separating them. The germline gives CDR1 WSHSY, CDR2 SAAADI. The CDR3 reads CASSGPVGRETQYF. CDR3 DNA: TGCGCCAGCAGTGGCCCCGTGGGCCGCGAGACCCAGTACTTC.

The gene calls are TRBV7-6 and TRBJ2-7; D is possibly TRBD1 or TRBD2 (5 bases each). The CDR3 is 12 residues long. Germline assignment: CDR1 SGHVS and CDR2 FNYEAQ. The germline V and J ends were trimmed by 1 base and 6 bases, with 7 bases remaining between them. CDR3 sequence: CASSLEGSEQYF. The DNA of the CDR3 is TGTGCCAGCAGCTTAGAGGGGAGCGAGCAGTACTTC.

This clonotype was found many times. This sequence joins TRBV11-2 and TRBJ1-4; a possible D gene is TRBD1 (5 bases). Germline-derived CDR1 and CDR2 are SGHAT and FQNNGV. The CDR3 runs 14 residues. Trimming shortened V by 2 bases and J by 5 bases, and 9 bases separated the two germline ends. CDR3 sequence (DNA): TGTGCCAGCAGCTTAAGACAGCTAAATGAAAAACTGTTTTTT. Protein product: CASSLRQLNEKLFF. Full variable domain (rest looked up from reference TRBV11-2 and TRBJ1-4): EAGVAQSPRYKIIEKRQSVAFWCNPISGHATLYWYQQILGQGPKLLIQFQNNGVVDDSQLPKDRFSAERLKGVDSTLKIQPAKLEDSAVYLCASSLRQLNEKLFFGSGTQLSVL.

The CDR3 spells CASSQVAAGELFF. The CDR3 DNA follows: TGCGCCAGCAGCCAAGTAGCGGCCGGGGAGCTGTTTTTT. The J gene is TRBJ2-2, the V gene TRBV4-1; maybe TRBD2 (6 bases). Looked up from germline, CDR1 is MGHRA and CDR2 is YSYEKL. The CDR3 is made up of 13 amino acids. The ends were cut back, 1 base at V and 6 bases at J, with 6 bases in the middle.

This rearrangement joins TRBV28 to TRBJ1-5; 10 bases fit TRBD1. V lost 9 bases, J lost 2 bases, and 7 bases stayed unmatched. The CDR3 totals 15 residues. Germline V CDR1 and CDR2: MDHEN, SYDVKM. CDR3 loop: CASGTGTGGNQPQHF. CDR3 nucleotide sequence: TGTGCCAGTGGGACCGGGACAGGGGGCAATCAGCCCCAGCATTTT.

This clonotype was seen a few times. The chain joins TRBV19 to TRBJ1-5; possible D gene TRBD1, 5 bases. Germline V gene sequence: CDR1 LNHDA, CDR2 SQIVND (reference sequence). Between the trimmed V and J ends, which lost 3 bases and 6 bases, there was a span of 9 bases. This CDR3 spans 13 amino acids. In DNA, the CDR3 is TGTGCCAGTAGTATTGAAGGGGCTCAGCCCCAGCATTTT. It specifies CASSIEGAQPQHF.

As regards this clonotype: Germline and junction disagree at one end, which may indicate a read error. The rearrangement uses TRBV20-1 and TRBJ1-1, with D possibly being TRBD1 (6 bases). Germline CDR1 is DFQATT and CDR2 is SNEGSKA (reference sequence). This CDR3 is built from 14 residues. The DNA for the CDR3 is TGCAGTGCTAGAGATAACAGGGTGAACACTGGAGCTTTCTTT. Its protein is CSARDNRVNTGAFF.

This clonotype was counted a few times. The genes are TRBV30 and TRBJ1-5, with D tentatively TRBD1 (5 bases). This CDR3 region has 15 residues. Germline CDR1 GTSNPN, CDR2 SVGIG (reference sequence). Trimming left V 0 bases short and J 7 bases short, with 16 bases between. In DNA form, the CDR3 reads TGTGCCTGGAGTGTAAGCGGGGCCCTCGGACAGCCCCAGCATTTT. Protein sequence: CAWSVSGALGQPQHF.

This clonotype was observed a handful of times. V gene TRBV7-9 combines with J gene TRBJ1-5; D remains unclear. Germline V gives CDR1 SEHNR, CDR2 FQNEAQ (reference sequence). Trimming took off 5 bases at V and 2 bases at J, with 10 bases between the two ends. The CDR3 covers 14 residues. CDR3: CASSRDGGNQPQHF. In DNA form, the CDR3 reads TGTGCCAGCAGCCGCGACGGAGGCAATCAGCCCCAGCATTTT.

The count of this clonotype is one. The rearrangement links TRBV6-9 to TRBJ1-1, with D unresolved. The germline gives CDR1 MNHGY, CDR2 SVAAGI. The CDR3 covers 16 residues. The ends were cut back, 3 bases at V and 5 bases at J, with 19 bases in the middle. This CDR3 is CASSYPRRAGGTEAFF. The DNA of the CDR3 is TGTGCCAGCAGTTACCCGCGAAGGGCCGGAGGAACTGAAGCTTTCTTT.

In its sample, this clonotype was seen a few times. This rearrangement joins TRBV7-2 to TRBJ1-5, with 9 nucleotides matching TRBD1. Trimming took 5 bases from V and 4 from J; bases not matched to a gene: 9. The CDR3 contains 16 residues. CDR1 is SGHTA and CDR2 is FQGNSA in the germline V gene. The CDR3 DNA follows: TGTGCCAGCAGCGCCGGGACAGGGTCGGGGAATCAGCCCCAGCATTTT. Translating it yields CASSAGTGSGNQPQHF.

This clonotype was found many times. This chain joins TRBV28 and TRBJ1-5; 8 bases align to TRBD1. CDR1 is MDHEN, CDR2 SYDVKM, per germline. The CDR3 is 15 amino acids. J gave up 4 bases and V 5 bases, and 7 bases lay outside the gene matches. The CDR3, as DNA: TGTGCCAGCAGTCTACAGGACAGGGTAAATCAGCCCCAGCATTTT. The encoded protein is CASSLQDRVNQPQHF.

This clonotype was picked up many times. CDR3 loop: CASSLMGARDSPLHF. The CDR3 nucleotides read TGTGCCAGCAGCTTAATGGGGGCTAGGGATTCACCCCTCCACTTT. The chain carries TRBV11-2 and TRBJ1-6; D is perhaps TRBD1 (6 bases). This CDR3 is 15 amino acids long. CDR1 is SGHAT, CDR2 FQNNGV, per germline. Trimming took off 2 bases at V and 8 bases at J, with 13 bases between the two ends.

Worth noting for this clonotype: The CDR3 does not end in the conserved phenylalanine or tryptophan, so this is likely a read error. The chain has TRBV19 and TRBJ2-7, with 9 bases fitting TRBD1. CDR3 length: 15 amino acids. Germline CDR1 and CDR2: LNHDA and SQIVND (reference sequence). Trimming took 4 bases from V and 5 from J; bases not matched to a gene: 9. This CDR3 is CASSTQGQGVNEQYS. In DNA form, the CDR3 reads TGTGCCAGTAGTACCCAGGGACAGGGAGTCAACGAGCAGTACTCC.

This clonotype was seen repeatedly, ten times or more. The genes are TRBV27 and TRBJ2-5, with D possibly TRBD2 on 5 matching bases. CDR3 size: 15 residues. V was pared by 4 bases and J by 5 bases, with 17 bases between. Germline CDR1 and CDR2: MNHEY and SMNVEV (reference sequence). The CDR3 sequence is CASSSPPTSGETQYF. As DNA, the CDR3 is TGTGCCAGCAGTTCACCCCCAACTAGTGGGGAGACCCAGTACTTC.

This clonotype appeared many times. The chain carries TRBV12-3 or TRBV12-4 and TRBJ2-7, with 9 bases fitting TRBD2. This CDR3 spans 17 amino acids. Losses at the gene ends were 5 bases for V and 4 bases for J; bases not matched to a gene: 15. The CDR3 bases are TGTGCCAGCAGTCCCCTTCCCGGGTTAGCGGGAGTGTACGAGCAGTACTTC. The encoded protein is CASSPLPGLAGVYEQYF.

This clonotype came up a few times. The chain is built from TRBV10-1 and TRBJ1-1; unclear D gene. This CDR3 comprises 15 residues. Trimming stripped 3 bases from V and 0 bases from J, with 11 bases between. The germline CDR1 and CDR2 sequences are WNHNN and SYGVQD (reference sequence). In DNA, the CDR3 is TGCGCCAGCAGTGAAACTCTCGAGGTGAACACTGAAGCTTTCTTT. This translates into CASSETLEVNTEAFF.

This clonotype was found a few times. DNA of the CDR3: TGTGCCAGCAGATCGACCCCGCAAGAGACCCAGTACTTC. Encoded protein: CASRSTPQETQYF. The chain recombines TRBV12-3 or TRBV12-4 with TRBJ2-5; no reliable D call. CDR3 length: 13 amino acids. V lost 6 bases, J lost 2 bases, and 10 bases lay in between.

The V and J genes are TRBV7-9 and TRBJ2-2; TRBD2 is a possible D gene (6 bases). The CDR3 is 19 residues long. The ends were cut back, 4 bases at V and 8 bases at J, with 29 bases in the middle. From germline, CDR1 is SEHNR and CDR2 FQNEAQ (reference sequence). In nucleotides, the CDR3 is TGTGCCAGCAGCTCGGAGATTAGGGTACCGGGACTTGCCTCGGGGGAGCTGTTTTTT. It yields the protein CASSSEIRVPGLASGELFF.